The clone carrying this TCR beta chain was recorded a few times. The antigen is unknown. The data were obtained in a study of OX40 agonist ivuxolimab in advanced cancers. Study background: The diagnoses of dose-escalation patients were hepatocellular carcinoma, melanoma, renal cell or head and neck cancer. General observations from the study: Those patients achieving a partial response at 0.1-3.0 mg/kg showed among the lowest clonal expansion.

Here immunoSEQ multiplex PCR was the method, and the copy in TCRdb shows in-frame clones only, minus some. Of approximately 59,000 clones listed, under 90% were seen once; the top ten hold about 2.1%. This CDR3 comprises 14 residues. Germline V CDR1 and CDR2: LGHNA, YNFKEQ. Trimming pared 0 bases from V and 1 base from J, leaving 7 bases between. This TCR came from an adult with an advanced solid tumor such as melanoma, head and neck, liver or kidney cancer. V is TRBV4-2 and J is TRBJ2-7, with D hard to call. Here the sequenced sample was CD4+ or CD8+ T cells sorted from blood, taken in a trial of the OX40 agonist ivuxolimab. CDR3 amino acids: CASSQETASYEQYF. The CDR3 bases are TGTGCCAGCAGCCAAGAGACCGCTTCCTACGAGCAGTACTTC.